This T cell receptor (beta chain) was observed in a study of cytomegalovirus exposure and HLA in healthy donors. Study outcomes and limitations: Testing in vitro showed a few CMV-associated chains specific for CMV antigens.

Details on this clone: No antigen is known for it.

The V gene lost 5 bases and the J gene lost 1 base, with 11 bases spanning the gap. CDR3 length: 14 residues. CDR1 and CDR2 (germline): MNHEY, SMNVEV (reference sequence). PCR amplification relied on 60 Vbeta primers (plus 13 Jbeta primers). TCRdb keeps only in-frame clones here, not all; method: immunoSEQ multiplex PCR. The table has about 130,000 clones, roughly 72% seen once. Sequencing was done on a sample of PBMCs. This receptor was taken from a woman aged 45-59 years in good health and CMV-seronegative. The rearrangement joins TRBV27 to TRBJ1-1, with D unclear. The DNA of the CDR3 is TGTGCCAGCAGTCCCTCCCGGGGGAACACTGAAGCTTTCTTT. It codes for CASSPSRGNTEAFF.